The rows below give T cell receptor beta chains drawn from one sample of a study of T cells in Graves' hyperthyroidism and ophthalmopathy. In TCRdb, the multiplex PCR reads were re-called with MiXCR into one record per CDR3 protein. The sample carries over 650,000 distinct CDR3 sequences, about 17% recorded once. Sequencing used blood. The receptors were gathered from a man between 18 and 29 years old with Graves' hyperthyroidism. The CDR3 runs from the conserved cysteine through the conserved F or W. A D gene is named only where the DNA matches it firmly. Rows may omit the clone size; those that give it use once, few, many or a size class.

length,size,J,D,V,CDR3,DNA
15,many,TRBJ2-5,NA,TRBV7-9,CASSSTRTDQETQYF,TGTGCCAGCAGCTCCACCAGGACTGACCAAGAGACCCAGTACTTC
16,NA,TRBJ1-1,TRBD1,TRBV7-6,CASSLPPGQGETEAFF,TGTGCCAGCAGCTTACCGCCGGGACAGGGGGAAACTGAAGCTTTCTTT
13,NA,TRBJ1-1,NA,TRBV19,CASSIPDYTEAFF,TGTGCCAGTAGTATTCCGGATTACACTGAAGCTTTCTTT
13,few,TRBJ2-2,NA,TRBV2,CASSGLPTGELFF,TGTGCCAGCAGTGGACTACCTACCGGGGAGCTGTTTTTT
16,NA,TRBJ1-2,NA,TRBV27,CASSLSNPGGNYGYTF,TGTGCCAGCAGTTTATCAAATCCCGGGGGTAACTATGGCTACACCTTC
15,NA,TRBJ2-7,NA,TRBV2,CASTEQGGGIYEQYF,TGTGCCAGCACTGAACAGGGAGGGGGGATCTACGAGCAGTACTTC
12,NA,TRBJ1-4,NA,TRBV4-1,CASSQIQEKLFF,TGCGCCAGCAGCCAGATACAGGAAAAACTGTTTTTT
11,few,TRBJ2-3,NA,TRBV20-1,CSARVGDTQYF,TGCAGTGCCAGAGTTGGAGATACGCAGTATTTT
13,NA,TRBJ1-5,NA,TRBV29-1,CSVWDNSNQPQHF,TGCAGCGTTTGGGACAATAGCAATCAGCCCCAGCATTTT
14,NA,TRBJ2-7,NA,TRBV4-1,CASSRIWGFREQYF,TGCGCCAGCAGCCGGATCTGGGGGTTTCGCGAGCAGTACTTC
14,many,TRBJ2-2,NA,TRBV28,CASWPSARTGELFF,TGTGCCAGCTGGCCCAGCGCTCGGACCGGGGAGCTGTTTTTT
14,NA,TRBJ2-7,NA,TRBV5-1,CASSLNRPDYEQYF,TGCGCCAGCAGCTTGAACAGGCCGGACTACGAGCAGTACTTC
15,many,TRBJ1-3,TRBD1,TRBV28,CATNPDRAGGNTIYF,TGTGCCACCAATCCTGACAGGGCGGGTGGAAACACCATATATTTT
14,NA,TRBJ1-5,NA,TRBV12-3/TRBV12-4,CASSPRAHYQPQHF,TGTGCCAGCAGCCCACGGGCCCATTATCAGCCCCAGCATTTT
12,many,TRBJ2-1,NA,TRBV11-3,CASSPSSREQFF,TGTGCCAGCAGCCCCTCCAGTCGGGAGCAGTTCTTC
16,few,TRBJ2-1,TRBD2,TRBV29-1,CSVWTSGRPHSGEQFF,TGCAGCGTGTGGACTAGCGGGAGGCCTCACTCGGGTGAGCAGTTCTTC
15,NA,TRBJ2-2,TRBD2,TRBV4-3,CASSASGRDTGELFF,TGCGCCAGCAGCGCAAGCGGGAGGGATACCGGGGAGCTGTTTTTT
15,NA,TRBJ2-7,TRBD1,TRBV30,CAWRRTGTGGYEQYF,TGTGCCTGGAGACGCACCGGGACAGGGGGCTACGAGCAGTACTTC
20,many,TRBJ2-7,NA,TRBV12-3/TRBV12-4,CASSLGFFLGGRNIPYEQYF,TGTGCCAGCAGTTTAGGGTTCTTTCTAGGGGGGCGGAATATACCCTACGAGCAGTACTTC
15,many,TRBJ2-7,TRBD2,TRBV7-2,CASSSGLAGAYEQYF,TGTGCCAGCAGCTCCGGACTAGCGGGAGCCTACGAGCAGTACTTC
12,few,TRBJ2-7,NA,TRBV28,CASSVVVNEQYF,TGTGCCAGCAGTGTTGTAGTGAACGAGCAGTACTTC
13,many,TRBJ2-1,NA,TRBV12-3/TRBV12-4,CASSFLGWDEQFF,TGTGCCAGCAGTTTCTTGGGGTGGGATGAGCAGTTCTTC
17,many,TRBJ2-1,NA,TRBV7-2,CASSQLRTASSYNEQFF,TGTGCCAGCAGCCAATTAAGGACAGCCAGCTCCTACAATGAGCAGTTCTTC
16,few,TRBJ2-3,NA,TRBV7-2,CASSSYPGLVTDTQYF,TGTGCCAGCAGCTCCTACCCGGGACTCGTCACAGATACGCAGTATTTT
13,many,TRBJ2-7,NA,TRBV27,CASAMDKGYEQYF,TGTGCCAGCGCCATGGACAAGGGGTACGAGCAGTACTTC
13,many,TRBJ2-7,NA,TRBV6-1,CASSNDRTYEQYF,TGTGCCAGCAGTAACGACAGGACCTACGAGCAGTACTTC
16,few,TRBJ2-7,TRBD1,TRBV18,CASSRGQSSPTYEQYF,TGTGCCAGCTCACGGGGACAGTCCTCACCAACCTACGAGCAGTACTTC
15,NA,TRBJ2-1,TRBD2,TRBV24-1,CATSDPGLATNEQFF,TGTGCCACCAGTGATCCGGGACTAGCGACCAATGAGCAGTTCTTC
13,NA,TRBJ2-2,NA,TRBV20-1,CSAFRYNTGELFF,TGCAGTGCTTTCCGTTATAACACCGGGGAGCTGTTTTTT
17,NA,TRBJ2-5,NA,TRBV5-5,CASSPTGRGLSGETQYF,TGTGCCAGCAGCCCCACAGGGAGAGGGTTGAGTGGAGAGACCCAGTACTTC
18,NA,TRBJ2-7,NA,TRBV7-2,CASSLVPNSLPVSYEQYF,TGTGCCAGCAGCTTAGTCCCCAACAGCCTGCCTGTCTCCTACGAGCAGTACTTC
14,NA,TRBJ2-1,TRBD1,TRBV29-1,CSVAEDRGRDEQFF,TGCAGCGTCGCTGAGGACAGGGGGCGGGATGAGCAGTTCTTC
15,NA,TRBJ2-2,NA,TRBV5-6,CASSLTGAVGGELFF,TGTGCCAGCAGCTTGACCGGGGCCGTCGGCGGGGAGCTGTTTTTT
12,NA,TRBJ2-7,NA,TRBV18,CASSPNLYEQYF,TGTGCCAGCTCACCAAACCTCTACGAGCAGTACTTC
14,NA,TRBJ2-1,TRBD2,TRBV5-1,CASSFGSGSNEQFF,TGCGCCAGCAGCTTTGGTAGCGGGAGTAATGAGCAGTTCTTC
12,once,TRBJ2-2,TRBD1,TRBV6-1,CASLTGAGELFF,TGTGCCAGTCTCACAGGGGCCGGGGAGCTGTTTTTT
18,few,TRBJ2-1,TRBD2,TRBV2,CASSVSPLAGGPYNEQFF,TGTGCCAGCAGTGTCTCCCCCCTAGCGGGAGGCCCTTACAATGAGCAGTTCTTC
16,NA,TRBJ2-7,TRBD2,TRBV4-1,CASSQGGGINSYEQYF,TGCGCCAGCAGCCAAGGGGGGGGGATTAACTCCTACGAGCAGTACTTC
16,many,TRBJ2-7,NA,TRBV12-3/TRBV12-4,CASSPPGRPRSYEQYF,TGTGCCAGCAGTCCCCCGGGGAGGCCACGCTCCTACGAGCAGTACTTC
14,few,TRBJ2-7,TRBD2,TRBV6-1,CASTPPGRGYEQYF,TGTGCCAGCACTCCCCCCGGGAGGGGTTACGAGCAGTACTTC
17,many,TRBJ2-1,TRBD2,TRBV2,CASSHGLAGDTYNEQFF,TGTGCCAGCAGCCACGGACTAGCGGGAGATACTTACAATGAGCAGTTCTTC
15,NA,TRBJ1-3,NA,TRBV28,CASSFRVASGNTIYF,TGTGCCAGCAGTTTTCGGGTGGCCTCTGGAAACACCATATATTTT
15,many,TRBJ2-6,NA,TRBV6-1,CASSKTGFGANVLTF,TGTGCCAGCAGTAAAACGGGATTCGGGGCCAACGTCCTGACTTTC
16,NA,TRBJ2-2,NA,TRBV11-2,CASSLRPLTHTGELFF,TGTGCCAGCAGCTTACGTCCTCTCACCCACACCGGGGAGCTGTTTTTT
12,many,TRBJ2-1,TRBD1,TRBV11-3,CASGQGGNEQFF,TGTGCCAGCGGACAGGGGGGCAATGAGCAGTTCTTC
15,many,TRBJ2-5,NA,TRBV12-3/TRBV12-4,CASSLVRQGGETQYF,TGTGCCAGCAGTTTAGTCCGGCAGGGGGGCGAGACCCAGTACTTC
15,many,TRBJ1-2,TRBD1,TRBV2,CASSALGQGNYGYTF,TGTGCCAGCAGTGCCCTAGGACAGGGAAACTATGGCTACACCTTC
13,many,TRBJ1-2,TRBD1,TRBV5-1,CASSRDRAVTYTF,TGCGCCAGCAGCCGGGACAGGGCAGTAACCTACACCTTC
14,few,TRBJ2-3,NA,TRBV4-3,CASSQDGTEDTQYF,TGCGCCAGCAGCCAAGACGGGACCGAGGATACGCAGTATTTT
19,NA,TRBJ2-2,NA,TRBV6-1,CASSPLVSQGAMNTGELFF,TGTGCCAGCAGTCCGCTGGTTAGCCAGGGCGCGATGAACACCGGGGAGCTGTTTTTT